The following is a T cell receptor (beta chain) sequence with its context. CDR1 is LGHDT and CDR2 is YNNKEL in the germline V gene (reference sequence). CDR3 length: 13 residues. Trimming removed 0 bases from V and 4 bases from J, with 4 bases in between. The data are from a study of response to subunit inactivated influenza vaccine. Each CDR3 protein gets one entry after TCRdb re-called the RT-PCR reads with MiXCR. The sample includes approximately 250,000 distinct CDR3 sequences, 9.5% to 15% seen only once; the top ten take approximately 8.3%. This chain joins TRBV3-1 and TRBJ1-5; D gene unclear. This receptor was taken from a middle-aged man who received an inactivated influenza vaccine. The sample here was non-naive T cells sorted from PBMCs, taken around 14 days before vaccination. The CDR3 is CASSQEQNQPQHF. The CDR3, as DNA: TGTGCCAGCAGCCAAGAACAGAATCAGCCCCAGCATTTT.